This T cell receptor (beta chain) was captured by sequencing in a study of cytomegalovirus exposure and HLA in healthy donors. Study as a whole: For the 300 to 450 genotyped donors, roughly 80% fell within the Caucasian-associated ancestry cluster.

The CDR3 sequence is 17 residues long. CDR1 and CDR2 (germline): LGHNT, FRNRAP. The V gene lost 2 bases and the J gene lost 0 bases, with 11 bases spanning the gap. Findings and caveats of the study: Earlier results showed most TCR beta V segments being productive about 90% or about 30% of the time. Analysis performed later found about 17,000 TCR beta sequences associated with HLA alleles at 0.05 false discovery rate.

Note on this clone: The target antigen is unknown.

A multiplex PCR was run with 60 Vbeta primers and 13 Jbeta primers. Profiling relied on immunoSEQ multiplex PCR, and the TCRdb table lists in-frame clones only, not all of them. Here the sample spans about 160,000 clones, roughly 80% being singletons. The rearrangement uses TRBV12-5 and TRBJ2-6; D perhaps matches TRBD1 (6 bases). Material for sequencing was PBMCs. The sequence derives from a man aged 40-50 years in good health and CMV-seropositive. The CDR3 nucleotides are TGTGCTAGTGGTTTGCTTCGGGACACCTCTGGGGCCAACGTCCTGACTTTC. Protein: CASGLLRDTSGANVLTF.